A single sample is the source of the 13 T cell receptor beta chains below, sequenced in a study of control samples from healthy donors and cancer patients. TCRdb's copy holds only in-frame clones and misses some; the assay was immunoSEQ multiplex PCR. The sample yields about 110,000 clones, roughly 90% seen once. Material: PBMCs. The receptors originated from a woman aged 55-75 years with lung cancer.

The chain recombines TRBV5-4 with TRBJ1-3, with TRBD1 as a possible D gene (5 bases). This CDR3 has 14 amino acids. Trimming shortened V by 1 base and J by 4 bases, and 9 bases separated the two germline ends. In germline, CDR1 is SGHNT, CDR2 YYREEE (reference sequence). CDR3 protein: CASSLYGAGNTIYF. CDR3 coding DNA: TGTGCCAGCAGCTTGTACGGGGCGGGAAACACCATATATTTT. The full variable domain, rest sourced from reference TRBV5-4 and TRBJ1-3, is ETGVTQSPTHLIKTRGQQVTLRCSSQSGHNTVSWYQQALGQGPQFIFQYYREEENGRGNFPPRFSGLQFPNYSSELNVNALELDDSALYLCASSLYGAGNTIYFGEGSWLTVV.

The chain combines TRBV30 with TRBJ2-7; the match to TRBD1 covers 8 bases. V lost 1 base and J lost 2; bases outside the gene matches: 7. CDR3 length: 15 residues. Germline CDR1 and CDR2: GTSNPN and SVGIG (reference sequence). In DNA, the CDR3 is TGTGCCTGGAGTGGGACAGGGAGTTCCACCTACGAGCAGTACTTC. Its translation: CAWSGTGSSTYEQYF.

The chain combines TRBV19 with TRBJ2-6; D perhaps matches TRBD1 (5 bases). The ends were cut back, 3 bases at V and 2 bases at J, with 11 bases in the middle. This CDR3 has 16 amino acids. Germline CDR1 is LNHDA and CDR2 is SQIVND (reference sequence). CDR3 DNA sequence: TGTGCCAGTAGTATGAATCAGGGTACTGGGGCCAACGTCCTGACTTTC. Translating gives CASSMNQGTGANVLTF.

V and J are TRBV3-1 (or the pseudogene TRBV3-2) and TRBJ1-1; 8 bases fit TRBD1. V trimming: 4 bases; J trimming: 3 bases; junction bases outside the gene matches: 7. Germline V gene data show CDR1 as LGHDT and CDR2 as YNNKEL (reference sequence). There are 15 residues in the CDR3. CDR3 sequence (DNA): TGTGCCAGCAGCCCGGAGGGACAGGTGTACACTGAAGCTTTCTTT. Translated, it gives CASSPEGQVYTEAFF.

This sequence joins TRBV7-9 and TRBJ2-1; 12 nucleotides agree with TRBD2. This CDR3 contains 15 residues. Germline V gene data show CDR1 as SEHNR and CDR2 as FQNEAQ (reference sequence). With 11 bases clipped from V and 4 bases from J, the junction kept 9 bases outside the gene matches. CDR3 nucleotides: TGTGCCTCCCAGACTAGCGGGAGTAGGTACAATGAGCAGTTCTTC. This codes for CASQTSGSRYNEQFF.

The rearrangement uses TRBV19 and TRBJ2-5; D unclear. Germline assignment: CDR1 LNHDA and CDR2 SQIVND (reference sequence). The length of the CDR3 is 14 residues. Trimming cost V 1 base and J 5 bases, with 11 bases left between them. The CDR3 DNA reads as TGTGCCAGTAGTATAGGGAATAGCCGGGAGACCCAGTACTTC. Translating gives CASSIGNSRETQYF. Looking up the rest from reference TRBV19 and TRBJ2-5 gives the full variable domain: DGGITQSPKYLFRKEGQNVTLSCEQNLNHDAMYWYRQDPGQGLRLIYYSQIVNDFQKGDIAEGYSVSREKKESFPLTVTSAQKNPTAFYLCASSIGNSRETQYFGPGTRLLVL.

This clone was counted once. This chain connects TRBV15 to TRBJ1-1; possibly TRBD1 for D (6 bases). The germline V and J ends were trimmed by 5 bases and 1 base, with 17 bases remaining between them. The CDR3 is 16 amino acids. Looked up from germline, CDR1 is LNHNV and CDR2 is YYDKDF (reference sequence). CDR3 nucleotides: TGTGCCACCAGCTCTCAACTCCAGGGGTCGAACACTGAAGCTTTCTTT. Its translation is CATSSQLQGSNTEAFF.

The chain uses TRBV9 and TRBJ1-2, with TRBD1 matching over 8 bases. Per germline, CDR1 SGDLS and CDR2 YYNGEE. The CDR3 extends over 17 amino acids. V dropped 0 bases and J dropped 5; count of bases not matched to a gene: 12. The CDR3 DNA sequence: TGTGCCAGCAGCGTAGGGGGACTGAGGACAGGGACATATGGCTACACCTTC. Protein sequence: CASSVGGLRTGTYGYTF.

The chain has TRBV6-1 and TRBJ2-1; 7 bases are a match to TRBD1. This CDR3 comprises 17 residues. Unmatched junction bases numbered 10, after V lost 0 bases and J lost 5 bases. The V gene's germline CDR1 is MNHNS and CDR2 SASEGT. CDR3 nucleotides: TGTGCCAGCAGTGAAGCGCTCAGACAGGGTTACGACAATGAGCAGTTCTTC. Its protein is CASSEALRQGYDNEQFF.

This chain joins TRBV5-1 and TRBJ2-1; 8 positions match TRBD2. Germline V lookup: CDR1 SGHRS, CDR2 YFSETQ. V shed 4 bases and J 0 bases; nucleotides not matched to a gene: 6. CDR3 length: 16 residues. CDR3 nucleotides: TGCGCCAGCAGCCGATCTAGCGGGTACTCCTACAATGAGCAGTTCTTC. Translation gives CASSRSSGYSYNEQFF.

The chain couples TRBV4-2 to TRBJ2-1; weak D call: TRBD2 (6 bases). Trimming shortened V by 0 bases and J by 10 bases, and 19 bases separated the two germline ends. Germline-derived CDR1 and CDR2 are LGHNA and YNFKEQ. The CDR3 covers 16 residues. The CDR3 bases are TGTGCCAGCAGCCAAGATATGAGCGGGCCGAGGGCAGAGCAGTTCTTC. This encodes CASSQDMSGPRAEQFF.

V and J are TRBV3-1 (or the pseudogene TRBV3-2) and TRBJ2-5; TRBD2 matches at 11 bases. Unmatched junction bases numbered 24, after V lost 3 bases and J lost 6 bases. The CDR3 totals 21 residues. Germline values: CDR1 LGHDT, CDR2 YNNKEL (reference sequence). The chain's CDR3 is CASSQLCVGLVAGGPLKTQYF. CDR3 coding DNA: TGTGCCAGCAGCCAGTTATGCGTGGGGTTGGTAGCGGGGGGGCCTTTGAAGACCCAGTACTTC.

This chain connects TRBV2 to TRBJ1-3, with D possibly matching TRBD1 (5 bases). Germline V CDR1 and CDR2: SNHLY, FYNNEI. V gave up 3 bases and J gave up 3 bases, with 9 bases separating them. The CDR3 runs to 14 residues. CDR3 amino acids: CASSDRVFGNTIYF. The CDR3 nucleotides are TGTGCCAGCAGTGACAGGGTATTTGGAAACACCATATATTTT.